Listed here is a single T cell receptor beta chain. The data were taken from a study of blood T cell repertoires in COVID-19. The V gene's germline CDR1 is LNHDA and CDR2 SQIVND (reference sequence). The CDR3 consists of 15 residues. Trimming pared 4 bases from V and 4 bases from J, leaving 16 bases between. The data were produced by immunoSEQ multiplex PCR, yet TCRdb's version contains in-frame clones alone and is incomplete. The sample includes over 200,000 clones, over 75% of them seen just once. This clonotype originated in a woman aged 40 to 50 with acute or convalescent COVID-19. J is TRBJ1-1 and V is TRBV19; D is uncertain. Sequencing was performed on peripheral blood. CDR3 sequence: CASSTSWGGGTEAFF. The CDR3 DNA follows: TGTGCCAGTAGTACCTCGTGGGGAGGTGGCACTGAAGCTTTCTTT. The whole variable domain, filled in from reference TRBV19 and TRBJ1-1, reads DGGITQSPKYLFRKEGQNVTLSCEQNLNHDAMYWYRQDPGQGLRLIYYSQIVNDFQKGDIAEGYSVSREKKESFPLTVTSAQKNPTAFYLCASSTSWGGGTEAFFGQGTRLTVV.